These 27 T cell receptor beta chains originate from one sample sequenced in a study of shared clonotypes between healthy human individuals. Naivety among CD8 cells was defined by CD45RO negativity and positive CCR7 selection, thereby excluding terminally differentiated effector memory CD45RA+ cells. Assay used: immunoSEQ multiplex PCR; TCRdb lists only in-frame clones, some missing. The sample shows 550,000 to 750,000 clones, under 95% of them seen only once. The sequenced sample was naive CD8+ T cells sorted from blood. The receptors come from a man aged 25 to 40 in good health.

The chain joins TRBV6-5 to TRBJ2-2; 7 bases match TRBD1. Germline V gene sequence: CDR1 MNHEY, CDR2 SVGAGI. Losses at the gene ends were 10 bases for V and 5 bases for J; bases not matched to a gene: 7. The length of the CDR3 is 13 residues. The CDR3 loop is CATRGQATGELFF. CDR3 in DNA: TGTGCCACACGAGGACAGGCGACCGGGGAGCTGTTTTTT.

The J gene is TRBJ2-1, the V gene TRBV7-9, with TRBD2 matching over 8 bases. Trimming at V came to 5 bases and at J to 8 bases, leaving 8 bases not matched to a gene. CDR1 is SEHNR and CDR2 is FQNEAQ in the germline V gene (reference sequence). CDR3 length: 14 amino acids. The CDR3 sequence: CASSDGTSYYEQFF. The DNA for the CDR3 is TGTGCCAGCAGCGATGGGACTAGTTATTATGAGCAGTTCTTC. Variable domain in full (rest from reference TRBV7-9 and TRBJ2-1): DTGVSQNPRHKITKRGQNVTFRCDPISEHNRLYWYRQTLGQGPEFLTYFQNEAQLEKSRLLSDRFSAERPKGSFSTLEIQRTEQGDSAMYLCASSDGTSYYEQFFGPGTRLTVL.

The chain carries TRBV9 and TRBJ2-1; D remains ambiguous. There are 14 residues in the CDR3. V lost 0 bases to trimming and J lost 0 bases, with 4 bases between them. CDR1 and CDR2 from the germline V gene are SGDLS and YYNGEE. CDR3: CASSVVSSYNEQFF. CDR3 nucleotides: TGTGCCAGCAGCGTAGTGAGCTCCTACAATGAGCAGTTCTTC.

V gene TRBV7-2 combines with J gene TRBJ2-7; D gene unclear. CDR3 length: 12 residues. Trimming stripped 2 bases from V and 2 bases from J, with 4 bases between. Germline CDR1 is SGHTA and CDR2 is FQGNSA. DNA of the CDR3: TGTGCCAGCAGCTTACTAACCTACGAGCAGTACTTC. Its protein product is CASSLLTYEQYF.

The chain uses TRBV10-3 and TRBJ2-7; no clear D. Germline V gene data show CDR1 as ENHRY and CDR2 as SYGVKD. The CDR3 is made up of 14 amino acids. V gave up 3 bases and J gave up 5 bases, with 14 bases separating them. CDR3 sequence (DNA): TGTGCCATCAGTGAACCTCCCGACCCCAACGAGCAGTACTTC. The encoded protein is CAISEPPDPNEQYF.

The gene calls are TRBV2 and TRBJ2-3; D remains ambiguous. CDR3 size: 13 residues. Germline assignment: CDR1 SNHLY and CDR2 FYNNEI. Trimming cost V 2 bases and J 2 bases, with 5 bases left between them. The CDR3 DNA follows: TGTGCCAGCAGTGAACTACTCACAGATACGCAGTATTTT. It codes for CASSELLTDTQYF.

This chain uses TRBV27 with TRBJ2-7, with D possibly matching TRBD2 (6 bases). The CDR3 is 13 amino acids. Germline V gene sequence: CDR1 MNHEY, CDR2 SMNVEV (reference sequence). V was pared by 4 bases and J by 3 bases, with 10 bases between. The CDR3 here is CASSSRGNYEQYF. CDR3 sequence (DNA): TGTGCCAGCAGTTCCCGGGGGAACTACGAGCAGTACTTC.

CDR3: CASSQWSPIEHNEQFF. The CDR3 bases are TGCGCCAGCAGTCAATGGTCACCAATCGAACACAATGAGCAGTTCTTC. V gene TRBV23-1 combines with J gene TRBJ2-1; D not resolved. TRBV23-1 is given ORF status, its function remaining uncertain. The V and J ends lost 1 base and 5 bases respectively, with 15 bases between them. CDR3 length: 16 amino acids.

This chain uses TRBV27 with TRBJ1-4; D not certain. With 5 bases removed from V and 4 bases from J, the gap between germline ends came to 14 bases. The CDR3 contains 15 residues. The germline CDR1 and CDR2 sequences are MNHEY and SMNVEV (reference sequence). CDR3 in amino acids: CASSPYGSINEKLFF. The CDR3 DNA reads TGTGCCAGCAGTCCCTATGGGAGCATTAATGAAAAACTGTTTTTT.

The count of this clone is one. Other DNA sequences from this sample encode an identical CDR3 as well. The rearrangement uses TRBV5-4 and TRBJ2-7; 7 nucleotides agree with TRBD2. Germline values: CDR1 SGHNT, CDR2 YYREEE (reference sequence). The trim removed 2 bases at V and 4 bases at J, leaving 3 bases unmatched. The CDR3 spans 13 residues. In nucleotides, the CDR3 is TGTGCCAGCAGCTTCGGGACTAATTACGAGCAGTACTTC. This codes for CASSFGTNYEQYF.

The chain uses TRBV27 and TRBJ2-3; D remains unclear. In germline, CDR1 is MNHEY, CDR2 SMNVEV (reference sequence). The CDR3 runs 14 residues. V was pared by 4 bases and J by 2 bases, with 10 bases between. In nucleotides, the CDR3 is TGTGCCAGCAGTTCTTATGGGGTCACAGATACGCAGTATTTT. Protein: CASSSYGVTDTQYF.

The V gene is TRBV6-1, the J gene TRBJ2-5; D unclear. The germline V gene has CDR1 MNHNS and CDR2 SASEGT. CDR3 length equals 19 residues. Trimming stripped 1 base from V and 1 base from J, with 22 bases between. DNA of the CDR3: TGTGCCAGCAGTGAAGTGGGTCCAGGTATTAGGGCCCCCCAAGAGACCCAGTACTTC. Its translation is CASSEVGPGIRAPQETQYF.

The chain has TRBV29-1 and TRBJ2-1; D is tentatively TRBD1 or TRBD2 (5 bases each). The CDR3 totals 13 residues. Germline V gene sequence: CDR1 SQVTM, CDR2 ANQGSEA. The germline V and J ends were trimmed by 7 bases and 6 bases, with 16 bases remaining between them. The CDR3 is CSATDSGGNEQFF. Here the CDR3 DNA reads TGCAGCGCCACCGACAGTGGGGGCAATGAGCAGTTCTTC.

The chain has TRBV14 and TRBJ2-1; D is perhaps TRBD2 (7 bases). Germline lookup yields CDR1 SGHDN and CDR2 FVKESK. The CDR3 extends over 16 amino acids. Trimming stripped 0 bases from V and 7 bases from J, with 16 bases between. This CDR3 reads CASSQEPLQGGNEQFF. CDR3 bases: TGTGCCAGCAGCCAAGAACCCTTACAGGGAGGGAATGAGCAGTTCTTC.

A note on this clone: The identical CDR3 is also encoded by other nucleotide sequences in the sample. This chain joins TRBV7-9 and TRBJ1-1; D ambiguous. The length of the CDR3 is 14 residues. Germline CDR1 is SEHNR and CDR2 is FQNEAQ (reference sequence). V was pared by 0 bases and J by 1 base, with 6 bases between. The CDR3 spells CASSLALGNTEAFF. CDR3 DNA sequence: TGTGCCAGCAGCTTAGCGCTAGGGAACACTGAAGCTTTCTTT.

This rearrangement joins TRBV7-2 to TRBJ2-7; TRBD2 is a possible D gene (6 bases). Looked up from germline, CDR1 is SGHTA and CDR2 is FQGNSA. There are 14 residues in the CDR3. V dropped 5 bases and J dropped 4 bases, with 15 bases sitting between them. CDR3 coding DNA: TGTGCCAGCAGCCAATGGGACTTAGGGTACGAGCAGTACTTC. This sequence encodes CASSQWDLGYEQYF.

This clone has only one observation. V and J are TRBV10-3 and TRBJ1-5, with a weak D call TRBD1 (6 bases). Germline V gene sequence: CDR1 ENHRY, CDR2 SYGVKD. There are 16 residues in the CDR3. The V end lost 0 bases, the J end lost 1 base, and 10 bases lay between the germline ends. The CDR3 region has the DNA TGTGCCATCAGTGAGTCGGAGGGGGGGAGCAATCAGCCCCAGCATTTT. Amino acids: CAISESEGGSNQPQHF.

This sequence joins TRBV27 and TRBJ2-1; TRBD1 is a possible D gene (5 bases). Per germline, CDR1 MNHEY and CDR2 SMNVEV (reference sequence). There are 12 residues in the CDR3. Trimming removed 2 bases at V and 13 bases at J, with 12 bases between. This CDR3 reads CASSLIGASQFF. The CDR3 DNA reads TGTGCCAGCAGTTTAATAGGGGCCTCACAGTTCTTC.

The CDR3 loop is CASSWRREGGETQYF. DNA for the CDR3: TGTGCCAGCAGTTGGCGCCGGGAGGGGGGGGAGACCCAGTACTTC. The chain combines TRBV6-6 with TRBJ2-5; 8 nucleotides match TRBD2. The CDR3 runs to 15 residues. CDR1 and CDR2 from the germline V gene are MNHNY and SVGAGI (reference sequence). V trimming: 4 bases; J trimming: 5 bases; junction bases outside the gene matches: 9.

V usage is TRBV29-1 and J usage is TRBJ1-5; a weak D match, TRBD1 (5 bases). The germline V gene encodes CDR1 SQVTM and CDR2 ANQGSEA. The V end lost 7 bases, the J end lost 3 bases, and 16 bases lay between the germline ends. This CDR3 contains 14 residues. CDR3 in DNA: TGCAGCGCCTGGGGCCTACGAGACAATCAGCCCCAGCATTTT. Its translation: CSAWGLRDNQPQHF.

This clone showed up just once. DNA for the CDR3: TGTGCCAGCAGCTTATCCGGGGGAGGCTCTGGGGCCAACGTCCTGACTTTC. Amino acid sequence: CASSLSGGGSGANVLTF. The chain joins TRBV7-9 to TRBJ2-6; tentative D call: TRBD2 (6 bases). In germline, CDR1 is SEHNR, CDR2 FQNEAQ (reference sequence). This CDR3 contains 17 residues. Trimming cost V 2 bases and J 0 bases, with 11 bases left between them.

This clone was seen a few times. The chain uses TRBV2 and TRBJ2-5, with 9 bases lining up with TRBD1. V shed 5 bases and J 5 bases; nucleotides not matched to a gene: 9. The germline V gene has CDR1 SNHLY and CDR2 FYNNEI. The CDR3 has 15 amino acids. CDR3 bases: TGTGCCAGCAGTCCGACAGGGGGACGTCTGGAGACCCAGTACTTC. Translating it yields CASSPTGGRLETQYF.

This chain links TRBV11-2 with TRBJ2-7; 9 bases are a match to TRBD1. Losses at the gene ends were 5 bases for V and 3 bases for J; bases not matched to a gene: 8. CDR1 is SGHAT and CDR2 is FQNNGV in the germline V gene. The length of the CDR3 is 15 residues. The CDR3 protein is CASSPRDRVNYEQYF. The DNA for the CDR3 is TGTGCCAGCAGCCCTCGGGACAGGGTAAACTACGAGCAGTACTTC.

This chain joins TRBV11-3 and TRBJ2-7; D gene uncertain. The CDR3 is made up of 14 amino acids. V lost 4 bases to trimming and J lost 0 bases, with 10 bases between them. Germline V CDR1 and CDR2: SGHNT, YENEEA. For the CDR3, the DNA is TGTGCCAGCAGCTCCGGGTCTTCCTCCTACGAGCAGTACTTC. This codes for CASSSGSSSYEQYF.

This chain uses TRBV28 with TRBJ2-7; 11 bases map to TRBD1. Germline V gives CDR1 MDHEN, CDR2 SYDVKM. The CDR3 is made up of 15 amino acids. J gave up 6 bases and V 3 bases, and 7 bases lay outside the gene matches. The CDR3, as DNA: TGTGCCAGCAGTTTCTCGGGACAGGGGGACCGCGAGCAGTACTTC. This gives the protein CASSFSGQGDREQYF. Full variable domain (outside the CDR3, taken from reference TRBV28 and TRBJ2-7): DVKVTQSSRYLVKRTGEKVFLECVQDMDHENMFWYRQDPGLGLRLIYFSYDVKMKEKGDIPEGYSVSREKKERFSLILESASTNQTSMYLCASSFSGQGDREQYFGPGTRLTVT.

CDR3: CASSQAQGSFGQETQYF. In DNA form, the CDR3 reads TGCGCCAGCAGCCAAGCGCAGGGTAGCTTTGGACAAGAGACCCAGTACTTC. The chain links TRBV4-1 to TRBJ2-5; D possibly corresponds to TRBD1 (5 bases). Germline V gives CDR1 MGHRA, CDR2 YSYEKL. Trimming stripped 1 base from V and 2 bases from J, with 17 bases between. This CDR3 is 17 amino acids long.

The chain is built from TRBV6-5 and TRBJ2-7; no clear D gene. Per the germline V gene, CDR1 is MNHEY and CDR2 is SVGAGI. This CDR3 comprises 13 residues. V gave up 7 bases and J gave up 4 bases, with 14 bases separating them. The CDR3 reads CASTINLHYEQYF. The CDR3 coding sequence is TGTGCCAGCACTATTAACCTCCATTACGAGCAGTACTTC.